A single sample gave rise to the 26 T cell receptor beta chains below, sequenced in a study of blood T cell repertoires in COVID-19. The protocol was immunoSEQ multiplex PCR, while the TCRdb copy is restricted to in-frame clones and leaves out a portion. The data contain fewer than 70,000 clones, 80% to 90% of them singletons. The specimen was peripheral blood. These receptors all stem from a man in his fifties with acute or convalescent COVID-19.

The chain carries TRBV11-2 and TRBJ2-1; D remains unclear. CDR3 length: 14 residues. The ends were cut back, 1 base at V and 6 bases at J, with 10 bases in the middle. Germline loops: CDR1 SGHAT, CDR2 FQNNGV. CDR3 amino acids: CASSLVPSGNEQFF. The CDR3 coding sequence is TGTGCCAGCAGCTTAGTTCCTAGTGGCAATGAGCAGTTCTTC.

This rearrangement joins TRBV19 to TRBJ2-1; TRBD2 matches at 9 bases. There are 16 residues in the CDR3. CDR1 is LNHDA, CDR2 SQIVND, per germline (reference sequence). V shed 3 bases and J 6 bases; nucleotides not matched to a gene: 9. In DNA, the CDR3 is TGTGCCAGTAGTATCCCCATGGCGGGAGGGATCAATGAGCAGTTCTTC. Protein sequence: CASSIPMAGGINEQFF.

The V gene is TRBV21-1, the J gene TRBJ2-5; the table's D call, TRBD2, has no DNA check behind it. TRBV21-1 has pseudogene status. CDR3 length: 16 residues. The chain's CDR3 is CATPVGGKLLRETQYF. CDR3 sequence (DNA): TGTGCCACCCCGGTGGGGGGAAAACTTCTTCGTGAGACCCAGTACTTC.

J is TRBJ1-5 and V is TRBV6-5, with D perhaps TRBD1 (6 bases). In germline, CDR1 is MNHEY, CDR2 SVGAGI. V lost 6 bases, J lost 6 bases, and 9 bases lay in between. The CDR3 loop spans 12 amino acids. CDR3 in amino acids: CASRTGIQPQHF. The CDR3 bases are TGTGCCAGCAGAACAGGGATTCAGCCCCAGCATTTT.

In its sample, this clone was seen once. V and J are TRBV6-6 and TRBJ1-1, with D tentatively TRBD1 (6 bases). There are 13 residues in the CDR3. Trimming shortened V by 5 bases and J by 5 bases, and 12 bases separated the two germline ends. Per the germline V gene, CDR1 is MNHNY and CDR2 is SVGAGI (reference sequence). The CDR3 spells CASSDTGSTEAFF. CDR3 nucleotides: TGTGCCAGCAGTGATACAGGGTCGACTGAAGCTTTCTTT.

V usage is TRBV9 and J usage is TRBJ2-3; D remains unclear. The CDR3 consists of 12 residues. The V end was cut by 3 bases, the J end by 2 bases, with 4 bases between. CDR1 and CDR2 from the germline V gene are SGDLS and YYNGEE. The CDR3 nucleotides read TGTGCCAGCAGCGCCTTCACAGATACGCAGTATTTT. Amino acid sequence: CASSAFTDTQYF.

This chain uses TRBV6-2 or TRBV6-3 with TRBJ1-3, with TRBD1 identical over 7 bases. This CDR3 is built from 19 residues. The V gene's germline CDR1 is MNHEY and CDR2 SVGEGT. Losses at the gene ends were 5 bases for V and 0 bases for J; bases not matched to a gene: 16. CDR3 in amino acids: CASSTIRSGTASSGNTIYF. The CDR3 DNA is TGTGCCAGCAGTACGATTAGATCCGGGACAGCGAGCTCTGGAAACACCATATATTTT.

In DNA, the CDR3 is TGTGCCAGCAGTCCAAGAGACAGGGAACGGCAGCCCCAGCATTTT. Translated: CASSPRDRERQPQHF. V usage is TRBV27 and J usage is TRBJ1-5; 7 positions match TRBD1. This CDR3 is built from 15 residues. Germline CDR1 MNHEY, CDR2 SMNVEV (reference sequence). V lost 5 bases and J lost 7; bases outside the gene matches: 11.

This clone was recorded a few times. The V gene is TRBV10-1, the J gene TRBJ2-7, with 7 bases that match TRBD2. The V segment lost 6 bases and the J segment 2 bases; nucleotides outside the gene matches: 10. The germline gives CDR1 WNHNN, CDR2 SYGVQD (reference sequence). This CDR3 region has 15 residues. CDR3 DNA: TGCGCCAGCAGGCAGCCTTGTCGGGAGGCCTACGAGCAGTACTTC. Translation: CASRQPCREAYEQYF.

The chain recombines TRBV9 with TRBJ1-2, with a tentative D call TRBD1 (6 bases). The CDR3 is made up of 13 amino acids. Germline CDR1 SGDLS, CDR2 YYNGEE. V lost 3 bases, J lost 8 bases, and 14 bases lay in between. The CDR3 reads CASSEQGLGGYTF. For the CDR3, the DNA is TGTGCCAGCAGCGAGCAGGGGCTGGGGGGCTACACCTTC.

V and J are TRBV13 and TRBJ1-2, with D unresolved. The CDR3 is 13 residues long. Trimming pared 0 bases from V and 5 bases from J, leaving 7 bases between. Germline V gene sequence: CDR1 PRHDT, CDR2 FYEKMQ (reference sequence). The CDR3 spells CASSLGQLYGYTF. CDR3 sequence (DNA): TGTGCCAGCAGCTTAGGGCAGTTATATGGCTACACCTTC.

The chain's CDR3 is CASSLTSISTFSYGYTF. The CDR3 region has the DNA TGCGCCAGCAGCTTGACTTCCATTAGCACCTTCTCCTATGGCTACACCTTC. The chain combines TRBV5-1 with TRBJ1-2; D is uncertain. The V gene lost 1 base and the J gene lost 4 bases, with 20 bases spanning the gap. The CDR3 totals 17 residues. Germline CDR1 SGHRS, CDR2 YFSETQ.

V gene TRBV3-1 (or the pseudogene TRBV3-2) combines with J gene TRBJ2-6; D not resolved. Germline CDR1 reads LGHDT; CDR2 reads YNNKEL (reference sequence). V gave up 4 bases and J gave up 2 bases, with 12 bases separating them. The CDR3 has 16 residues. The CDR3 region has the DNA TGTGCCAGCAGCCTACTATTGGCCGCTGGGGCCAACGTCCTGACTTTC. Amino acid sequence: CASSLLLAAGANVLTF.

The chain uses TRBV7-9 and TRBJ2-1; D is perhaps TRBD1 (5 bases). Trimming took off 2 bases at V and 6 bases at J, with 8 bases between the two ends. This CDR3 spans 13 amino acids. The V gene's germline CDR1 is SEHNR and CDR2 FQNEAQ (reference sequence). The CDR3 coding sequence is TGTGCCAGCAGCTTAATTACAGGCAATGAGCAGTTCTTC. This sequence encodes CASSLITGNEQFF.

The chain joins TRBV6-5 to TRBJ2-1; D is perhaps TRBD1 (6 bases). CDR3 length: 12 amino acids. CDR1 is MNHEY and CDR2 is SVGAGI in the germline V gene. Trimming removed 4 bases at V and 7 bases at J, with 8 bases between. The CDR3: CASSFGQNEQFF. The CDR3 DNA is TGTGCCAGCAGTTTCGGACAGAATGAGCAGTTCTTC.

The V and J genes are TRBV19 and TRBJ1-5; 7 bases are shared with TRBD1. CDR3 length equals 15 residues. CDR1 LNHDA and CDR2 SQIVND come from the germline V gene (reference sequence). V lost 4 bases and J lost 6; bases outside the gene matches: 9. In DNA, the CDR3 is TGTGCCAGTAGTAATCGGGACAGCTTCTTTCAGCCCCAGCATTTT. Translated: CASSNRDSFFQPQHF.

The J gene is TRBJ2-1, the V gene TRBV28, with 9 bases aligning to TRBD2. J lost 8 bases, V lost 6 bases, and 20 bases had no gene match. The CDR3 sequence is 18 residues long. The germline CDR1 and CDR2 sequences are MDHEN and SYDVKM. CDR3 DNA sequence: TGTGCCAGCAGCATACCATCATTTAGCGGGAGCAACGGCGATGAGCAGTTCTTC. Translating it yields CASSIPSFSGSNGDEQFF.

The DNA for the CDR3 is TGTGCCACCAGTGACCCCACCACAGGGGATCAGCCCCAGCATTTT. Translating it yields CATSDPTTGDQPQHF. The rearrangement uses TRBV24-1 and TRBJ1-5; 7 nucleotides match TRBD1. CDR1 and CDR2 from the germline V gene are KGHDR and SFDVKD. CDR3 size: 15 residues. V shed 4 bases, J shed 5 bases, and the junction held 7 bases outside the gene matches.

This clone was seen only once. The chain carries TRBV7-2 and TRBJ2-1; TRBD2 aligns across 7 bases. Germline trimming cut 5 bases from V and 3 bases from J; bases unmatched to any gene: 16. CDR1 SGHTA and CDR2 FQGNSA come from the germline V gene. This CDR3 contains 18 residues. CDR3 DNA: TGTGCCAGCAGCGCCGAGGGAAACTTAGCGGGCGTCTACAATGAGCAGTTCTTC. It specifies CASSAEGNLAGVYNEQFF.

V and J are TRBV5-4 and TRBJ2-5; D call uncertain. Germline V lookup: CDR1 SGHNT, CDR2 YYREEE (reference sequence). The ends were cut back, 4 bases at V and 0 bases at J, with 10 bases in the middle. The CDR3 extends over 14 amino acids. CDR3 in DNA: TGTGCCAGCAGCCGAGGAGCGTACCAAGAGACCCAGTACTTC. This codes for CASSRGAYQETQYF.

The rearrangement uses TRBV19 and TRBJ1-5; 7 bases match TRBD1. CDR3 length: 15 amino acids. The ends lost 9 bases at V and 2 bases at J; junction bases unmatched: 10. Germline CDR1 reads LNHDA; CDR2 reads SQIVND (reference sequence). The CDR3 bases are TGTGCCAGCGCGCGGGAGGGGGCAGGCAATCAGCCCCAGCATTTT. Residues: CASAREGAGNQPQHF. The full variable domain, in which reference TRBV19 and TRBJ1-5 provide the parts outside the CDR3, is DGGITQSPKYLFRKEGQNVTLSCEQNLNHDAMYWYRQDPGQGLRLIYYSQIVNDFQKGDIAEGYSVSREKKESFPLTVTSAQKNPTAFYLCASAREGAGNQPQHFGDGTRLSIL.

CDR3 bases: TGTGCCAGCTCTCTCGGGGATCTTGCAACTAATGAAAAACTGTTTTTT. Translated, it gives CASSLGDLATNEKLFF. This chain uses TRBV18 with TRBJ1-4; no clear D gene. The CDR3 length is 16 residues. Deletions cut 6 bases from V and 0 bases from J, with 14 bases between. Germline V CDR1 and CDR2: KGHSH, LQKENI.

This clone was observed once. The chain uses TRBV7-9 and TRBJ2-5; 7 bases line up with TRBD1. Germline values: CDR1 SEHNR, CDR2 FQNEAQ (reference sequence). V trimming: 5 bases; J trimming: 4 bases; junction bases outside the gene matches: 19. The CDR3 extends over 18 amino acids. Here the CDR3 DNA reads TGTGCCAGCAGCCCCCGTGGGTTCGACAGGGCAGAGGGAGAGACCCAGTACTTC. Its protein is CASSPRGFDRAEGETQYF.

The V gene is TRBV4-1, the J gene TRBJ2-1; D call uncertain. With 2 bases removed from V and 8 bases from J, the gap between germline ends came to 10 bases. CDR1 is MGHRA, CDR2 YSYEKL, per germline. The CDR3 is 13 amino acids. The CDR3 sequence: CASSQRIAYEQFF. The DNA for the CDR3 is TGCGCCAGCAGCCAACGCATAGCCTATGAGCAGTTCTTC.

The J gene is TRBJ2-1, the V gene TRBV12-5; 10 positions match TRBD2. J gave up 10 bases and V 5 bases, and 11 bases lay outside the gene matches. This CDR3 is 15 amino acids long. Germline V gene lookup returns CDR1 LGHNT and CDR2 FRNRAP. The CDR3 spells CASGPGLAAKVEQFF. The CDR3 coding sequence is TGTGCTAGTGGTCCCGGACTAGCGGCCAAGGTAGAGCAGTTCTTC.

The genes are TRBV19 and TRBJ1-5; D may be TRBD1 (6 bases). Germline-derived CDR1 and CDR2 are LNHDA and SQIVND (reference sequence). CDR3 length: 16 amino acids. V lost 5 bases, J lost 0 bases, and 14 bases lay in between. CDR3 in DNA: TGTGCCAGTAGTGATCTAGGGACACATAGCAATCAGCCCCAGCATTTT. As protein: CASSDLGTHSNQPQHF.